This record covers a single T cell receptor (beta chain). What it recognizes is unknown. The sample is drawn from a study of CD8 T cells in ankylosing spondylitis. Each CDR3 protein is one row after TCRdb ran MiXCR on the 5' RACE reads. The sample has hundreds of thousands of distinct CDR3 sequences, roughly 25% seen once. The germline V gene encodes CDR1 DFQATT and CDR2 SNEGSKA (reference sequence). The CDR3 has 12 residues. Trimming left V 6 bases short and J 7 bases short, with 12 bases between. Study outcomes and limitations: There was a TCR beta motif, made of several highly homologous variants, that appeared characteristic of ankylosing spondylitis blood. Some of these motif variants have turned up before, in reports on reactive arthritis synovial fluid and blood.

V is TRBV20-1 and J is TRBJ1-4; D is uncertain. Sequenced: blood, either unsorted or a sorted T cell fraction (not recorded which). The sequence was collected from a male donor with ankylosing spondylitis. CDR3 bases: TGCAGTGCGAAGGATAGAGGTGAAAAACTGTTTTTT. Encoded protein: CSAKDRGEKLFF.